This T cell receptor (beta chain) originates from a study of T cell repertoires in Merkel cell carcinoma (dated by TCRdb to between 2017 and 2020). The study in broad terms: Patients with prior intralesional immunotherapy or systemic immune checkpoint blockade before the biopsy were excluded. MCPyV-specific clonotypes were initially defined through tetramer sorting, cloning and paired TCR sequencing of expanded tumor-infiltrating lymphocytes. To be included, a participant needed a diagnosis of MCPyV-positive Merkel cell carcinoma and tumor-infiltrating lymphocytes that had been successfully expanded in vitro.

The immunoSEQ assay was used for TRB CDR3 sequencing and data processing of tumor genomic DNA. TCRdb took this table from immuneACCESS and kept in-frame rearrangements with V and J called. Such tables lack part of the clones; where checked against another copy, unresolved V genes explain under half of the gap, and the rest is unexplained. Within this sample are roughly 14,000 clones, with under 85% of them counted one time only. The ten top clones hold about 15% of the sample. With regard to this clone: This clone's antigen is unknown. There are no base qualities to consult, and no much larger clone falls within one base.

Study subjects had biopsy-confirmed Merkel cell carcinoma that was MCPyV-positive, and every subject had positive serum antibodies to T-antigen. Genomic DNA was extracted from about 6 adjacent 10-micron frozen tumor sections without cell sorting or culture. Optimal cutting temperature compound was used to freeze tumor biopsy tissue measuring roughly 5 x 5 x 5 mm. In the frozen biopsy, scout sections stained with hematoxylin and eosin confirmed plenty of Merkel cell carcinoma along with infiltrating cells. Counted from cysteine to phenylalanine, this CDR3 has 14 amino acids. The sequence is cut down to CDR3 DNA, 42 bases in frame from base 1. Ends trimmed: V by 9 bases, J by 7 bases; bases unmatched to a gene: 12. Taken from the germline V gene (reference sequence), the CDR1 and CDR2 loops are LNHDA and SQIVND. Points the paper makes about the study in general: The study did not examine normal tissue biopsies.

Sequenced input: tumor tissue. This chain is built from TRBV19 and TRBJ1-5, and TRBD1 matches 7 of the central bases. The clonotype was recovered from an adult with Merkel cell carcinoma. The CDR3 protein is CASLGQVRFQPQHF. The DNA sequence reads TGTGCCAGCCTTGGACAGGTGCGGTTCCAGCCCCAGCATTTT.